This record concerns one TCR beta chain sequence. This clonotype was seen once. It lacks a known antigen. No clone much larger than this one lies a single base away; base qualities are absent. A solitary read yields weak support. This sample's treatment or condition label indicates: skin biopsy from PPD injection site in Mantoux-positive individual. Using 3' ligation of a UMI-containing oligonucleotide to TCR cDNA, the study laid out a robust and sensitive protocol to amplify, sequence and analyze TCRs. In individuals with a positive Mantoux test, tuberculin skin test biopsies were taken from sites that had been injected with PPD. Before reverse transcription, total RNA that had not been cell sorted was treated with RQ1 DNase, with a target input of about 1 to 1000 ng. To check how robust the pipeline was in samples where T cells make up a minority population, libraries were built from skin biopsies and whole blood.

The CDR3 contains 15 residues, cysteine and phenylalanine counted. Only CDR3 DNA remains: 45 bases, in frame from the first base. The junction carries 7 bases between V and J, which are trimmed by 0 bases and 1 base respectively. For CDR1 and CDR2, the germline V gene (reference sequence) lists LNHDA and SQIVND. This record belongs to a study of naive and memory T cell subsets (dated by TCRdb to 2016 to 2017). Concerning the study at large: The figure summarizing these samples reported some 10 blood donors, 7 tuberculin skin test biopsies and 3 saline control biopsies. Skin biopsies were collected from tuberculin skin test sites or from saline-injected control sites and were processed for RNA extraction as previously described. PCR2 was typically performed as a SYBR Green qPCR that was stopped at a set threshold, although end-point PCR (around 6 cycles) could be used instead for low-input samples.

The research as a whole found: The higher numbers of TCRs at tuberculin skin test sites were interpreted as T cell infiltration of a delayed type IV hypersensitivity reaction. The potential sensitivity of the RNA-based method to TCR transcript changes with T cell activation and differentiation was acknowledged. The paper did not give details on skin biopsy collection and RNA processing but referred to earlier studies for those details. TCR sequences were reportedly obtained from both types of skin biopsy, with many more TCRs found at tuberculin skin test sites.

The library was built by means of UMI-ligation and nested PCR. Four rounds of PCR, run with the SP2 primer together with nested alpha and beta constant region primers, were used to amplify the ligated cDNA. For the blood and skin samples, reverse transcription of TCR RNA was done with SuperScript IV along with alpha and beta constant region primers. An oligonucleotide carrying the Illumina SP2 primer and a UMI was ligated to the 3' end of the cDNA by means of T4 RNA ligase 1. The 12-nucleotide UMI was composed of two random hexamers separated by an eight-base spacer, which was included to prevent hairpin formation. From the second PCR onward, TCR alpha and beta chain libraries were processed separately and dual indexed for multiplexing. After pooling, the indexed libraries were analyzed by capillary electrophoresis and sequenced on either an Illumina MiSeq or NextSeq. To boost base diversity and improve cluster recognition, PhiX DNA at 5-7% was spiked into the libraries. The authors' analysis ran thus. UMIs were extracted from read 2 by Demultiplexor and combined with the TCR sequence from read 1, and reads were split according to sample indices. Decombinator identified V and J genes and V-J junctions, assigning each TCR a five-part identifier including V and J deletions. Collapsinator relied on UMIs to correct both sequencing errors and PCR amplification heterogeneity, producing a UMI-based abundance for each TCR. CDR3Translator converted identifiers to nucleotide sequence, translated to amino acids, and extracted CDR3 regions using terminal motifs. After normalization to the amount of input RNA, the error-corrected alpha and beta TCR counts from blood and from skin were compared. The raw public reads went through TCRdb reprocessing: fastp at Q25, MiXCR clone calling, in-frame beta chains kept. Entries are consolidated by CDR3 protein sequence, retaining the most common genes and DNA. The V and J calls, along with clone size, are taken from TCRdb and not from the paper's own processing. Counted in this sample were 35,000 to 40,000 distinct CDR3 sequences; approximately 11% of them appeared once. Jointly, the top ten make up approximately 4.1% of the sample.

The clonotype originates from an adult in good health. The sample was skin, taken from a tuberculin skin test site. The chain employs TRBV19 and TRBJ1-5, with no reliable assignment of the D segment. The DNA sequence follows: TGTGCCAGTAGTATAGATCACAAGAGCAATCAGCCCCAGCATTTT. Its product reads: CASSIDHKSNQPQHF.